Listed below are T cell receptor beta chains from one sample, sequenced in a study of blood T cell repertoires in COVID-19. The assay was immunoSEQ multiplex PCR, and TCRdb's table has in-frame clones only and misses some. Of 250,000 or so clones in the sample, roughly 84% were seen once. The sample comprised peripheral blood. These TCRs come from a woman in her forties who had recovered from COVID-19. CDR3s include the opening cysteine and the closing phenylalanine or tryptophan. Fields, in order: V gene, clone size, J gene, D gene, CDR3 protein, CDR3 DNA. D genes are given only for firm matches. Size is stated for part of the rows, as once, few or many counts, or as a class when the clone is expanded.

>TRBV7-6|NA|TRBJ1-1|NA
CASSSPRGASTEAFF
TGTGCCAGCAGCTCCCCCAGGGGAGCGAGCACTGAAGCTTTCTTT
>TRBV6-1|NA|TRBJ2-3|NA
CASSEDQGTDTQYF
TGTGCCAGCAGTGAAGATCAGGGGACAGATACGCAGTATTTT
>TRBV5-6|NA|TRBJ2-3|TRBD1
CASSLAGQGTDTQYF
TGTGCCAGCAGCTTGGCGGGACAGGGGACAGATACGCAGTATTTT
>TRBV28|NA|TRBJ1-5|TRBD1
CASRLGTATASNQPQHF
TGTGCCAGCAGGTTGGGGACAGCCACAGCTAGCAATCAGCCCCAGCATTTT
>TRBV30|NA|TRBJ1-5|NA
CAWSVKAGVQPQHF
TGTGCCTGGAGTGTCAAGGCAGGGGTTCAGCCCCAGCATTTT
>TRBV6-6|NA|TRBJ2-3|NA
CASSRARGTDTQYF
TGTGCCAGCAGTCGGGCTAGGGGTACAGATACGCAGTATTTT
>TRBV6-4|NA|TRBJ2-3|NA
CASSVQGTDTQYF
TGTGCCAGCAGTGTGCAGGGCACAGATACGCAGTATTTT
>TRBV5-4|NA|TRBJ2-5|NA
CASSLDPGPRETQYF
TGTGCCAGCAGCTTGGATCCAGGCCCCCGAGAGACCCAGTACTTC
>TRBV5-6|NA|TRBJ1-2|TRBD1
CASSSRTGAFYGYTF
TGTGCCAGCAGCTCCAGGACAGGGGCATTCTATGGCTACACCTTC
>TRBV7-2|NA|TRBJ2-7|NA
CASSLGGTYEQYF
TGTGCCAGCAGCTTGGGGGGAACCTACGAGCAGTACTTC
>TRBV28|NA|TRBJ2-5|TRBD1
CASTPGGTGQETQYF
TGTGCCAGCACCCCCGGGGGGACAGGGCAAGAGACCCAGTACTTC
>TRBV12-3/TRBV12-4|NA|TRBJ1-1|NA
CASSMAGNTEAFF
TGTGCCAGCAGTATGGCGGGGAACACTGAAGCTTTCTTT
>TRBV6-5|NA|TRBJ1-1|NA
CASNSRRNTEAFF
TGTGCCAGCAACTCTAGGAGGAACACTGAAGCTTTCTTT
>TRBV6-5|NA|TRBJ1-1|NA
CASNTGTNTEAFF
TGTGCCAGCAATACAGGGACGAACACTGAAGCTTTCTTT
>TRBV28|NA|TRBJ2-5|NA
CATTNPGQETQYF
TGTGCCACCACGAACCCGGGTCAAGAGACCCAGTACTTC
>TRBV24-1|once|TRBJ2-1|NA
CATSDRQLALDEQFF
TGTGCCACCAGTGACAGACAGCTTGCGTTGGATGAGCAGTTCTTC